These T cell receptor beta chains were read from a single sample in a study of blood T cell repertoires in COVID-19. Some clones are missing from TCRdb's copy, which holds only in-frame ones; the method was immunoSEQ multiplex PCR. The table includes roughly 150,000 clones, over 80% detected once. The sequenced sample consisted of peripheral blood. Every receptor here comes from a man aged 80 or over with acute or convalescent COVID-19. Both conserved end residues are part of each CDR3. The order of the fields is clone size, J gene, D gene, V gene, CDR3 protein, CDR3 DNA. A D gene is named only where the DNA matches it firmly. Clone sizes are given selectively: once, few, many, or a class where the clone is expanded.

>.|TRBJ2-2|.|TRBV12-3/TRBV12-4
CASSLLGELFF
TGTGCCAGCAGTTTACTCGGGGAGCTGTTTTTT
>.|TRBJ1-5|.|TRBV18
CASSPTGVGGNQPQHF
TGTGCCAGCTCACCAACCGGGGTTGGGGGCAATCAGCCCCAGCATTTT
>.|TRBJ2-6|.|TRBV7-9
CASSGLFGGANVLTF
TGTGCCAGCAGCGGCCTTTTTGGCGGGGCCAACGTCCTGACTTTC
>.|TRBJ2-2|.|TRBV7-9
CASSLRVTGELFF
TGTGCCAGCAGCTTACGAGTCACCGGGGAGCTGTTTTTT
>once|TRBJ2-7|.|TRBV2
CASSVGGSYEQYF
TGTGCCAGCAGTGTAGGAGGTAGCTACGAGCAGTACTTC
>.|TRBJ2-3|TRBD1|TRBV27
CASSLGGTGWNTQYF
TGTGCCAGCAGTTTAGGAGGGACAGGGTGGAATACGCAGTATTTT
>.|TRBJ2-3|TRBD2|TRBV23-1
CASSQSGLAGAEEPSTDTQYF
TGCGCCAGCAGTCAATCAGGACTAGCGGGAGCCGAAGAACCTAGCACAGATACGCAGTATTTT
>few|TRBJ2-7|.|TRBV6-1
CASSDKQGGYEQYF
TGTGCCAGCAGTGACAAACAGGGAGGGTACGAGCAGTACTTC
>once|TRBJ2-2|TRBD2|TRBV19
CASISPGGKQAGELFF
TGTGCCAGTATTTCCCCCGGGGGGAAGCAAGCCGGGGAGCTGTTTTTT
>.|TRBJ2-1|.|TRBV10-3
CAIRQGDYNEQFF
TGTGCCATCAGGCAGGGTGACTACAATGAGCAGTTCTTC
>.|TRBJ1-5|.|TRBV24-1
CATSRDYSNQPQHF
TGTGCCACCTCCAGAGACTATAGCAATCAGCCCCAGCATTTT
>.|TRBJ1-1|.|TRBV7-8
CASSLGTATEAFF
TGTGCCAGCAGCTTAGGGACAGCCACTGAAGCTTTCTTT
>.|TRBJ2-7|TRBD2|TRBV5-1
CASSAEGTSGRVSYEQYF
TGCGCCAGCAGCGCGGAGGGGACTAGCGGGAGAGTATCCTACGAGCAGTACTTC
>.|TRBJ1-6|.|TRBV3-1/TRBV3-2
CASSLRGTGDSPLHF
TGTGCCAGCAGCCTCCGGGGAACGGGGGATTCACCCCTCCACTTT
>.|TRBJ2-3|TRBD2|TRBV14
CASSQTSGRMRLTDTQYF
TGTGCCAGCAGCCAAACTAGCGGGAGAATGAGGTTGACAGATACGCAGTATTTT
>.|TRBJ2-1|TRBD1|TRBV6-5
CASTGQGSLRNEQFF
TGTGCCAGCACCGGACAGGGTTCATTAAGGAATGAGCAGTTCTTC
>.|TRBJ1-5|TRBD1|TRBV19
CASSTEGTGGRQPQHF
TGTGCCAGTAGTACAGAAGGGACAGGGGGCAGGCAGCCCCAGCATTTT
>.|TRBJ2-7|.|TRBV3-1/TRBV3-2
CASSQGGQGLGEQYF
TGTGCCAGCAGCCAAGGGGGACAAGGGCTTGGCGAGCAGTACTTC
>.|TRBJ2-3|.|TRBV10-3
CAISLEDTQYF
TGTGCCATCAGTCTAGAAGATACGCAGTATTTT
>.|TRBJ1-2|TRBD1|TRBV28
CASSLGTGSNYGYTF
TGTGCCAGCAGTCTTGGGACAGGATCTAACTATGGCTACACCTTC
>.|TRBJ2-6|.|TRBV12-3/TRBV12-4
CASSLRGANVLTF
TGTGCCAGCAGCCTTCGGGGGGCCAACGTCCTGACTTTC
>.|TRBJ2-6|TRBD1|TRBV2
CASTPQGAGANVLTF
TGTGCCAGCACGCCACAGGGGGCTGGGGCCAACGTCCTGACTTTC
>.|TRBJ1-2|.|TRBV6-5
CASSSHSGVRLVTF
TGTGCCAGCAGTTCTCATTCGGGGGTACGTTTGGTCACCTTC
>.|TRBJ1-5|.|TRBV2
CASRLFIGNQPQHF
TGTGCCAGCAGACTATTCATCGGCAATCAGCCCCAGCATTTT
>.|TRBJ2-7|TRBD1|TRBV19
CASRGQGVHEQYF
TGTGCCAGTAGGGGACAGGGAGTCCACGAGCAGTACTTC
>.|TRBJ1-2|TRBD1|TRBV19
CASDNTGTGLYGYTF
TGTGCCAGTGACAATACCGGGACAGGGTTATATGGCTACACCTTC
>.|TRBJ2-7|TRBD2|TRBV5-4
CASSMGGSSYEQYF
TGTGCCAGCAGCATGGGCGGGAGTTCCTACGAGCAGTACTTC
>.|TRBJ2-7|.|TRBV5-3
CARSRGQRTLSSSGTYEQYF
TGTGCCAGAAGCAGAGGACAGAGGACCTTAAGCAGCTCCGGGACCTACGAGCAGTACTTC
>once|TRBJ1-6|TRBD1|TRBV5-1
CASSNSDRASNSPLHF
TGCGCCAGCAGCAACTCAGACAGGGCCTCTAATTCACCCCTCCACTTT
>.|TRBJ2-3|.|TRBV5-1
CASSAALNTDTQYF
TGCGCCAGCAGCGCGGCCTTGAACACAGATACGCAGTATTTT
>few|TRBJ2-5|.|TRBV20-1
CSAREEETQYF
TGCAGTGCGCGCGAGGAAGAGACCCAGTACTTC
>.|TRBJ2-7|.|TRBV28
CASNSLGHANYEQYF
TGTGCCAGCAATTCCTTGGGGCACGCAAACTACGAGCAGTACTTC
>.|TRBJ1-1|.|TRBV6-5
CASKIQGNTEAFF
TGTGCCAGCAAGATCCAGGGGAACACTGAAGCTTTCTTT
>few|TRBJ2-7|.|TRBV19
CASIGVGQYF
TGTGCCAGCATCGGGGTTGGGCAGTACTTC
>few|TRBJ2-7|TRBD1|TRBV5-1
CASSQGTGFSYEQYF
TGCGCCAGCAGCCAGGGGACAGGATTCTCCTACGAGCAGTACTTC
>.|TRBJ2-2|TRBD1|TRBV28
CASSPPPGQGLPGELFF
TGTGCCAGCAGCCCCCCCCCGGGACAGGGTCTACCCGGGGAGCTGTTTTTT
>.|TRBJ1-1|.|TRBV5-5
CASLLSGSGYTEAFF
TGTGCCAGCCTTCTGAGTGGATCGGGATACACTGAAGCTTTCTTT
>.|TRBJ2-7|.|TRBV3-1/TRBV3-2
CASSHSGLSYEQYF
TGTGCCAGCAGCCATTCCGGTCTCTCCTACGAGCAGTACTTC
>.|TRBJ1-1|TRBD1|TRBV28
CASRDRDYTEAFF
TGTGCCAGCAGGGACAGGGATTACACTGAAGCTTTCTTT
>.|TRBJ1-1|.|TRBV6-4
CASSADSGAGTEAFF
TGTGCCAGCAGTGCCGATTCGGGAGCGGGGACTGAAGCTTTCTTT
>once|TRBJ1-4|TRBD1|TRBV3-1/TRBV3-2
CASSPPGTVDEKLFF
TGTGCCAGCAGCCCCCCCGGGACAGTGGATGAAAAACTGTTTTTT
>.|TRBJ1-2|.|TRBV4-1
CASSSRTAENYGYTF
TGCGCCAGCAGCTCCAGGACAGCAGAAAACTATGGCTACACCTTC
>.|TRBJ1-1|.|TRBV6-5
CASGTGGDTEAFF
TGTGCCAGCGGGACCGGAGGGGACACTGAAGCTTTCTTT
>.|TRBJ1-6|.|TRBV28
CASEREKANNSPLHF
TGTGCCAGCGAACGGGAGAAGGCGAATAATTCACCCCTCCACTTT
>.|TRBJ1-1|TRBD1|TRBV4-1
CASSQIPHRGFTEAFF
TGCGCCAGCAGCCAGATTCCCCACAGGGGATTCACTGAAGCTTTCTTT
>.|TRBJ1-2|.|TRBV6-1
CASSESNGNRGYTF
TGTGCCAGCAGTGAATCTAATGGAAACAGGGGCTACACCTTC
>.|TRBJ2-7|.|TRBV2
CASSEQGGADYEQYF
TGTGCCAGCAGCGAACAAGGGGGAGCGGATTACGAGCAGTACTTC
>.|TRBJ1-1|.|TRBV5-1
CASSAGGRGRLNTEAFF
TGCGCCAGCAGCGCGGGAGGGCGTGGGAGACTGAACACTGAAGCTTTCTTT